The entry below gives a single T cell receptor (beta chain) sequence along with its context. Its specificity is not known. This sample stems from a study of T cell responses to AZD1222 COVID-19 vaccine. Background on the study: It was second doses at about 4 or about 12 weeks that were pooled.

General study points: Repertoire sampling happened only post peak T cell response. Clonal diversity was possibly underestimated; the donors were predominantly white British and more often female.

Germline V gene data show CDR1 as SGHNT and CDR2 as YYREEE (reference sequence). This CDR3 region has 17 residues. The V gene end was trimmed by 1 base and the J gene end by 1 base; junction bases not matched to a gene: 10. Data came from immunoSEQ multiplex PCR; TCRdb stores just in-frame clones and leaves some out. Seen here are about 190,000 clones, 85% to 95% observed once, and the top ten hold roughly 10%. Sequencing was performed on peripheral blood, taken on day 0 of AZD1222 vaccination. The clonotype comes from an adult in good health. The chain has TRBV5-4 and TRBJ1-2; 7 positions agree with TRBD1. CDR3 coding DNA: TGTGCCAGCAGCTTGCCAGCCAGACAGGGCATTAACTATGGCTACACCTTC. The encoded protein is CASSLPARQGINYGYTF.